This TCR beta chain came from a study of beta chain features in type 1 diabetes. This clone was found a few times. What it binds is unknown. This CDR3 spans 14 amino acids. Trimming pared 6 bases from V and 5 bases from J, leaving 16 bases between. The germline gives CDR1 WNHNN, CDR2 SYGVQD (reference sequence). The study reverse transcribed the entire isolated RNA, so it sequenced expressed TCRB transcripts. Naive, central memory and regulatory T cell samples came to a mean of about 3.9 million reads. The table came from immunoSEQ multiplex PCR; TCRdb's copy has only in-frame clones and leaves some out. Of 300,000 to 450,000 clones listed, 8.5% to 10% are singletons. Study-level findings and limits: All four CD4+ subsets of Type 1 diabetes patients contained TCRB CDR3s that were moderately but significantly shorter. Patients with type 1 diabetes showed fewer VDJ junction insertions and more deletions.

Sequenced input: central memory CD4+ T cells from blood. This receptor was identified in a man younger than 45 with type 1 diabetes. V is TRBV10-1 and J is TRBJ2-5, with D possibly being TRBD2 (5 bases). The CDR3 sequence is CASRDSPGVETQYF. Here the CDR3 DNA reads TGCGCCAGCAGGGACTCACCCGGGGTGGAGACCCAGTACTTC.